The present TCR beta chain was sequenced within a study of Tregs in tolerant kidney transplant recipients. Findings of the study overall: Expanding Tregs on activated donor B cells appeared to best identify donor-specific TCRbeta clones. Biological reproducibility was not directly addressed, but technical replication error appeared minimal.

Mixed chimerism was transient after nonmyeloablative marrow transplants from related graft donors. Unstimulated regulatory T cells (CD4+CD25+CD127-), CD4+CD25- non-regulatory cells, CD4 and CD8 cells were FACS-sorted from thawed PBMCs. The CDR3 is 15 amino acids. With 5 bases removed from V and 2 bases from J, the gap between germline ends came to 14 bases. The V gene's germline CDR1 is MGHRA and CDR2 YSYEKL. This clone was detected once. Its antigen is not identified. Here immunoSEQ multiplex PCR was the method, and the copy in TCRdb shows in-frame clones only, minus some. The table records around 50,000 clones, about 92% of them present only once.

The TCR originated in a human patient who received a combined kidney and bone marrow transplant. Some T cells may be graft donor cells. This chain uses TRBV4-1 with TRBJ2-3, with D maybe TRBD1 (5 bases). Sequenced material: CD8+ T cells from blood (PBMCs), taken 12 months after the transplant. The CDR3 bases are TGCGCCAGCAGCTCCCGTCAGGGCGCCACAGATACGCAGTATTTT. It is translated as CASSSRQGATDTQYF.